This T cell receptor beta chain came from a study of shared clonotypes between healthy human individuals (TCRdb year 2020). Regarding the study in general: A couple of women and three men aged 18 to 49 years were included in the cohort. Per donor, three plates each were used for CD4 naive and CD4 memory, two for CD8 naive, and one for CD8 memory. Between about 0.8 and 9 billion PBMCs per donor were obtained by leukapheresis. To increase sequencing depth and limit assay-specific biases, different laboratories used diverse techniques to prepare libraries and sequence TCR repertoires. The study deeply sequenced blood TCR repertoires of five healthy adults to estimate repertoire size and the extent of clonotype sharing between individuals. Broader findings and caveats from the paper: Sharing across several donors was observed for around 5% of naive CD4, over 3% of naive CD8, about 2.5% of memory CD4, and roughly 0.4% of memory CD8 clonotypes. Pairwise subsampling led to the expectation that sequencing depth would affect the degree of clonotype sharing among donors. The small number of donors limited the genetic and exposure-history diversity represented. Incomplete sequencing was indicated by rarefaction of sorted-subset datasets, despite the large sequencing depth. Sampling was restricted to blood, and TCR repertoires in tissues likely differ from the TCR repertoires found in blood. Compared with non-shared clonotypes, clonotypes shared by all four sorted-subset donors had higher generation probabilities. Naive subsets generally had larger estimated clonotype richness than memory subsets did.

This clone showed up many times. It lacks a known antigen. No qualities accompany the bases; no much larger clone lies one base away. TCR CDR3 regions were amplified from genomic DNA by multiplex PCR using the deep immunoSEQ assay. Extracted genomic DNA from each cell subset was distributed evenly across all wells of several immunoSEQ 96-well plates, and each plate was treated as a replicate. For sorted subsets, each replicate PCR was loaded with 200 to 250 ng genomic DNA, equivalent to some 31,000 T cell genomes. The purified libraries were quantified using a Qubit 3.0 fluorometer, sized with a Bioanalyzer 2100, and then quantified again using the KAPA Library Quantification kit. Each immunoSEQ 96-well plate was sequenced on its own single-read 150-cycle Illumina NextSeq 550 flow cell. The paper's processing steps were these. The immunoSEQ output contained only junctional sequences without quality scores, so filtering could not match that applied to full-length reads. To assign V/J genes and CDR3, sequences were annotated using PyIR, a Python wrapper for IgBLAST v1.9, with IMGT germline references. Reads were filtered out if the reads had weak V/J assignments (E-value above 1e-6), no CDR3, stop codons, out-of-frame junctions, or ambiguous translated residues. A V3J clonotype was defined by an identical inferred V gene, J gene, and CDR3 amino acid sequence. Percentage overlap between repertoires was computed as shared unique clonotypes divided by the size of the smaller repertoire. Repertoire richness was assessed with RTK rarefaction, the Chao1 estimator, and Recon v2.1 estimates of unobserved clonotypes. Generation probabilities for all TCRbeta clonotypes obtained by the gDNA method from four donors were computed using OLGA. Here the immuneACCESS table is served through TCRdb, limited to in-frame sequences with V and J called. Missing clones are a known gap in these copies; in checked studies unresolved V genes cover under half, and the rest lacks a known reason. D and trimming were read from the DNA, whereas the V and J calls and clone size are those reported in that table. For this sample the table gives about 980,000 clones, of which over 60% were detected only once. The ten largest account for about 1.5% of the sample.

Inclusive of the bounding cysteine and phenylalanine, the CDR3 is 17 residues long. The CDR3 DNA has 51 bases and is translated from base 1. For CDR1 and CDR2, the germline V gene lists SGHRS and YFSETQ. V is clipped by 5 bases and J by 0 bases, and the sequence between their germline boundaries is 20 bases long. The donors were healthy, HIV-negative adults who had no recently reported acute infections or vaccinations. Every donor was a Caucasian adult living in Nashville, Tennessee, USA. Magnetic negative selection was used to enrich CD4+ T cells, after which naive cells were positively selected on CD45RA and the negative fraction became the memory subset. After blood collection by leukapheresis, PBMCs were isolated using Ficoll-Histopaque density gradient centrifugation and then cryopreserved in the vapor phase of liquid nitrogen. Analytical flow cytometry was used to check the purity and quantity of each magnetically sorted T cell population. From each sorted fraction, genomic DNA was isolated and quantified by UV absorbance on a Nanodrop 2000c.

The sequence was obtained from a man between 18 and 29 years old in good health. The sequencing sample was made of memory CD4+ T cells sorted from blood. Reading the label with the study, this specimen's cell subset or site is: CD45RA-negative fraction. The V and J segments used are TRBV5-1 and TRBJ1-1, with TRBD1 tentatively as D gene (5 bases match). The DNA sequence is TGCGCCAGCAGTCCTGGGGGGTACGTATCGCTGAACACTGAAGCTTTCTTT. The encoded protein is CASSPGGYVSLNTEAFF.